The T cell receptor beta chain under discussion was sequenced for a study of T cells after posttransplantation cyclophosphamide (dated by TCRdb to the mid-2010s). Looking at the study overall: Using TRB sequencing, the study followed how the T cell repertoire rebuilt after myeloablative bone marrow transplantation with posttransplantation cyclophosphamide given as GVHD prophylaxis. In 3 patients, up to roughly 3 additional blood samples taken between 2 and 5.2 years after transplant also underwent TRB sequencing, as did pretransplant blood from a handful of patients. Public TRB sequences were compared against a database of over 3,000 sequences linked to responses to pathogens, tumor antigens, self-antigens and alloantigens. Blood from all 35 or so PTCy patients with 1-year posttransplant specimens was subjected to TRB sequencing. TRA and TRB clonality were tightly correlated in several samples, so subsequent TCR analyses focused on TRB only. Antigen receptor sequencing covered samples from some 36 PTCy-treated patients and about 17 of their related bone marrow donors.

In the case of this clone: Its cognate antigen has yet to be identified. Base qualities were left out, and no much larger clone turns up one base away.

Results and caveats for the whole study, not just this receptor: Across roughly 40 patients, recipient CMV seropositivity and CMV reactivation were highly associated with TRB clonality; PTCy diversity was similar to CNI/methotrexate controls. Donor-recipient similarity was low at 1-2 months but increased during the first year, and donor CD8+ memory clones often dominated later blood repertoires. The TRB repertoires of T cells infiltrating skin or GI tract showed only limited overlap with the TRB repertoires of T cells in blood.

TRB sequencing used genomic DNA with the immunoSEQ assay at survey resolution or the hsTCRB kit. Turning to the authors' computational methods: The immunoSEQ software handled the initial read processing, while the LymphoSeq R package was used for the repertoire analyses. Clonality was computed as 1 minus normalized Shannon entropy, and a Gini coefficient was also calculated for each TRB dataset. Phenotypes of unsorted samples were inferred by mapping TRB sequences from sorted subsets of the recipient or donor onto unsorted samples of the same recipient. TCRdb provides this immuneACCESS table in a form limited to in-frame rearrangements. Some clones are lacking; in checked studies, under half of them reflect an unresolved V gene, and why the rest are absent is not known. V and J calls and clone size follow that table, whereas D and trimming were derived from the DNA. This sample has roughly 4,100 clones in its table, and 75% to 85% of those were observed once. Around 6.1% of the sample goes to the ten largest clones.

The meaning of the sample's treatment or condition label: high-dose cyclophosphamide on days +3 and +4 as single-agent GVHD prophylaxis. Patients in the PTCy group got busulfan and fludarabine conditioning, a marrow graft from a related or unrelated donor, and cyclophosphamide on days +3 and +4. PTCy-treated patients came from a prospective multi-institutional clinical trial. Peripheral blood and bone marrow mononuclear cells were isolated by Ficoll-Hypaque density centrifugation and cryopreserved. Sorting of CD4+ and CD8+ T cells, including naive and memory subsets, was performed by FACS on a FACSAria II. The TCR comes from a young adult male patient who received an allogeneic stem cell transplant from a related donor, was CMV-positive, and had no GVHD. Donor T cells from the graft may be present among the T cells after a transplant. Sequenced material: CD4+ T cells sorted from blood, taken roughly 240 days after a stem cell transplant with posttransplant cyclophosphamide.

DNA sequence: TGTGCCAGCAGTGAGGAGACTAGCGGGAGTATCTATGAGCAGTTCTTC. The resulting protein is CASSEETSGSIYEQFF. The chain links TRBV6-4 with TRBJ2-1; 12 middle bases align to TRBD2. Per the germline V gene, MRHNA is the CDR1 and SNTAGT is the CDR2. From the cysteine through the phenylalanine, the CDR3 covers 16 amino acids. The only DNA kept is the CDR3, 48 bases in frame from the first base. Unmatched junction bases come to 8, with V trimmed by 3 bases and J by 8 bases.